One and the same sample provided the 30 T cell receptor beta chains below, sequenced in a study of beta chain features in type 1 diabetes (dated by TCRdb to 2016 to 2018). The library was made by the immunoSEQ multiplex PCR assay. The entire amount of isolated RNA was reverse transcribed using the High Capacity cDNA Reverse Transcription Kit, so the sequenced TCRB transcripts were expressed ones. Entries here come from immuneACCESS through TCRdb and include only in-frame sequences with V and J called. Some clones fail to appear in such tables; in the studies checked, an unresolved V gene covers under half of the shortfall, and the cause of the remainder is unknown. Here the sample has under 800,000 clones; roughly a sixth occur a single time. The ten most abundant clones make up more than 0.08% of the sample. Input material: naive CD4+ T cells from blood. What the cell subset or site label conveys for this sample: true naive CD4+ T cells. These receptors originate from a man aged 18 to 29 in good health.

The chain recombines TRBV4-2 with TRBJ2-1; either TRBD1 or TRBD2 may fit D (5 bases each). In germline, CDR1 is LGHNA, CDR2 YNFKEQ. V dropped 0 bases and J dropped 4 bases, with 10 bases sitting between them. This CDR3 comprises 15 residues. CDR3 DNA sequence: TGTGCCAGCAGCCAAGAAAGGGGACCTTACAATGAGCAGTTCTTC. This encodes CASSQERGPYNEQFF.

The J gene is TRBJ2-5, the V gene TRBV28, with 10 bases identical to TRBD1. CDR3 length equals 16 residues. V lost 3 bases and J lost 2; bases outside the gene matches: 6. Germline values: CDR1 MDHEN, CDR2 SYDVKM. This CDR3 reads CASSFGTGAPQETQYF. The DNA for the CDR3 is TGTGCCAGCAGTTTCGGGACAGGGGCGCCTCAAGAGACCCAGTACTTC.

CDR3 sequence (DNA): TGTGCCAGCAGCCATGGAAACAGGGCAACGAACACCGGGGAGCTGTTTTTT. Translating it yields CASSHGNRATNTGELFF. V usage is TRBV7-9 and J usage is TRBJ2-2; D might be TRBD1 (6 bases). Germline V gives CDR1 SEHNR, CDR2 FQNEAQ (reference sequence). Trimming took 5 bases from V and 0 from J, leaving 16 bases between them. The CDR3 is made up of 17 amino acids. The full variable domain, rest sourced from reference TRBV7-9 and TRBJ2-2, is DTGVSQNPRHKITKRGQNVTFRCDPISEHNRLYWYRQTLGQGPEFLTYFQNEAQLEKSRLLSDRFSAERPKGSFSTLEIQRTEQGDSAMYLCASSHGNRATNTGELFFGEGSRLTVL.

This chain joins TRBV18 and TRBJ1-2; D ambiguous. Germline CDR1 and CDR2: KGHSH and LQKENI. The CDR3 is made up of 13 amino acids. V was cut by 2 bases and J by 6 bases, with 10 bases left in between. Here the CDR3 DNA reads TGTGCCAGCTCACCAAGAGACCCCGATGGCTACACCTTC. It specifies CASSPRDPDGYTF. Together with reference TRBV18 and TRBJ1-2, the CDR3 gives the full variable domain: NAGVMQNPRHLVRRRGQEARLRCSPMKGHSHVYWYRQLPEEGLKFMVYLQKENIIDESGMPKERFSAEFPKEGPSILRIQQVVRGDSAAYFCASSPRDPDGYTFGSGTRLTVV.

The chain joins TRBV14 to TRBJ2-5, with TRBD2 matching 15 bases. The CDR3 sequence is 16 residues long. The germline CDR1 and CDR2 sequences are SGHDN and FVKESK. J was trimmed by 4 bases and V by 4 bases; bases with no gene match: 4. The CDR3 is CASSPGTSGRTETQYF. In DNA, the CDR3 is TGTGCCAGCAGCCCCGGGACTAGCGGGAGGACAGAGACCCAGTACTTC.

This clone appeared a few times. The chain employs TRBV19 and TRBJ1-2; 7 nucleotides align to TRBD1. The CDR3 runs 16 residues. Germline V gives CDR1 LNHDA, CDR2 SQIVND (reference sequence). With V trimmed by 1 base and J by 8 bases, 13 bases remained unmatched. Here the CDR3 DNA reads TGTGCCAGTAGTATAGGATGGACAGGAACCGCTATCGGCTACACCTTC. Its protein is CASSIGWTGTAIGYTF.

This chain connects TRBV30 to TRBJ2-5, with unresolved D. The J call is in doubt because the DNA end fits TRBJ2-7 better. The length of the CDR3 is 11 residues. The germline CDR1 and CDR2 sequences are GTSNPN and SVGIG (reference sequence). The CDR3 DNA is TGTGCCTGGGGGGTCGGCTACGAGCAGTACTTC. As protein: CAWGVGYEQYF.

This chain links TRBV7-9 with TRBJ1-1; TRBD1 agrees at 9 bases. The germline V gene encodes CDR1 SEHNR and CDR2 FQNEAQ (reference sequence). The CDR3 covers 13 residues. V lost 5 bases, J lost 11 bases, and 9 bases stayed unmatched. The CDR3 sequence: CASSPDRGGLAFF. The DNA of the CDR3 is TGTGCCAGCAGCCCAGACAGGGGGGGATTGGCTTTCTTT.

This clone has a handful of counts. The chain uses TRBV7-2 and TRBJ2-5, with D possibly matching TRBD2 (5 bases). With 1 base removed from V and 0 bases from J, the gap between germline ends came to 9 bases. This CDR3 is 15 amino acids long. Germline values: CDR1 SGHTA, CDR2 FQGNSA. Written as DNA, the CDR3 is TGTGCCAGCAGCTTAGGACGGGAAAACCAAGAGACCCAGTACTTC. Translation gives CASSLGRENQETQYF. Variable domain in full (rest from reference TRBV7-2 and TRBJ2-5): GAGVSQSPSNKVTEKGKDVELRCDPISGHTALYWYRQSLGQGLEFLIYFQGNSAPDKSGLPSDRFSAERTGGSVSTLTIQRTQQEDSAVYLCASSLGRENQETQYFGPGTRLLVL.

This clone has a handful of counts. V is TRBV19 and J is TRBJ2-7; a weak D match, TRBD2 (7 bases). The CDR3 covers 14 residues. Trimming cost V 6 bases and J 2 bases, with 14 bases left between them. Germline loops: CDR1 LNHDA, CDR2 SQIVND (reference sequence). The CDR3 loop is CASRPGGLTYEQYF. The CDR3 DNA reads TGTGCCAGTAGACCCGGGGGGCTGACCTACGAGCAGTACTTC.

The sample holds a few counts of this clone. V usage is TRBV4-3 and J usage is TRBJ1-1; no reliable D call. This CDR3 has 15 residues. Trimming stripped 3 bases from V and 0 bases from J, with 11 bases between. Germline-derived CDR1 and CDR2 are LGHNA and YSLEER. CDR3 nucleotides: TGCGCCAGCAGCCATCGGACGGGAATGAACACTGAAGCTTTCTTT. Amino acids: CASSHRTGMNTEAFF.

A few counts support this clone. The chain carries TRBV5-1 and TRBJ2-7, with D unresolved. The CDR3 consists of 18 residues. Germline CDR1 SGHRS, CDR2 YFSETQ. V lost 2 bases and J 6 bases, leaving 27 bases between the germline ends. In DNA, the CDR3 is TGCGCCAGCAGCTTTTCAAATAGGACGCGGCAGAGGACCAGCGAGCAGTACTTC. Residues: CASSFSNRTRQRTSEQYF.

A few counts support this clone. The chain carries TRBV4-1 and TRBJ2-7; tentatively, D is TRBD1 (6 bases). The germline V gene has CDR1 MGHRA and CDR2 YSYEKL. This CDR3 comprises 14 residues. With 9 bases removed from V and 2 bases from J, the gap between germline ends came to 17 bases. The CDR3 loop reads CARRGQIFPYEQYF. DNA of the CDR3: TGCGCCAGAAGAGGACAGATTTTCCCCTACGAGCAGTACTTC.

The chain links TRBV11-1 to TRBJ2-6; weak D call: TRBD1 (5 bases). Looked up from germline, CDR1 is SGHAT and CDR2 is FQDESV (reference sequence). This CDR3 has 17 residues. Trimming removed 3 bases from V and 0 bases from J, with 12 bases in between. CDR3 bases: TGTGCCAGCAGCTTGCAGGGTGCGAGCTCTGGGGCCAACGTCCTGACTTTC. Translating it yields CASSLQGASSGANVLTF.

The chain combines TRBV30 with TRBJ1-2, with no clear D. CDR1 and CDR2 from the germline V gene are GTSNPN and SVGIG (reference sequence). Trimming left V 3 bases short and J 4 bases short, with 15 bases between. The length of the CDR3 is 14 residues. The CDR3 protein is CAWSPTDPIYGYTF. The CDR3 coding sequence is TGTGCCTGGAGCCCTACTGACCCCATCTATGGCTACACCTTC.

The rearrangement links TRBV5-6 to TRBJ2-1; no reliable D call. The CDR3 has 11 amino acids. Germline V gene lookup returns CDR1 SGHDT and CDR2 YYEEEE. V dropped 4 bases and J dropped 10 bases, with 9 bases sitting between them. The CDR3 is CASSLDVEQFF. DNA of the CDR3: TGTGCCAGCAGCCTTGACGTGGAGCAGTTCTTC.

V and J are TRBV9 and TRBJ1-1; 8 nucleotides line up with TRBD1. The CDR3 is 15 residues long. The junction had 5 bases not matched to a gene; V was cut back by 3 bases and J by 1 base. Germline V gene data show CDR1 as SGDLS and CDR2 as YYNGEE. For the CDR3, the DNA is TGTGCCAGCAGCGGTTACAGGGGGAAGAACACTGAAGCTTTCTTT. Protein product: CASSGYRGKNTEAFF.

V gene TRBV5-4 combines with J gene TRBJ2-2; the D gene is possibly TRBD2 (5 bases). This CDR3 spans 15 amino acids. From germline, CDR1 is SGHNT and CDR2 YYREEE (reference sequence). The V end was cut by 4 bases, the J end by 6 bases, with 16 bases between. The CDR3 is CASSIGGARAGELFF. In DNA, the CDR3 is TGTGCCAGCAGCATCGGAGGAGCTAGGGCCGGGGAGCTGTTTTTT.

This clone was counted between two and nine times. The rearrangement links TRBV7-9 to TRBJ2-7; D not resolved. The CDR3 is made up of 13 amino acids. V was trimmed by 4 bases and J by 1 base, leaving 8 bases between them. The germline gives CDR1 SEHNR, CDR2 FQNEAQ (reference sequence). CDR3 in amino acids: CASSSDRSYEQYF. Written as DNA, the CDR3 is TGTGCCAGCAGCTCGGACCGGTCCTACGAGCAGTACTTC.

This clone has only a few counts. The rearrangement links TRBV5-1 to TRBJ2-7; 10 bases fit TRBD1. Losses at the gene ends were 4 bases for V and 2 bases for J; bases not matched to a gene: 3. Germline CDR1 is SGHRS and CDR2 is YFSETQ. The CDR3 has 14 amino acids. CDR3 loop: CASSQGQGAYEQYF. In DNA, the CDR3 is TGCGCCAGCAGCCAAGGACAGGGGGCCTACGAGCAGTACTTC.

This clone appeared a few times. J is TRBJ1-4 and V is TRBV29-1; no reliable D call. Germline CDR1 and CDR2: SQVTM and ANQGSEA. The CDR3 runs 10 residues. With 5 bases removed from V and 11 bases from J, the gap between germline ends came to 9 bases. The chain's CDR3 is CSVRQEKLFF. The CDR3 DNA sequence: TGCAGCGTTCGCCAGGAGAAACTGTTTTTT. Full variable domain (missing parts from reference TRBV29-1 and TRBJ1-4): SAVISQKPSRDICQRGTSLTIQCQVDSQVTMMFWYRQQPGQSLTLIATANQGSEATYESGFVIDKFPISRPNLTFSTLTVSNMSPEDSSIYLCSVRQEKLFFGSGTQLSVL.

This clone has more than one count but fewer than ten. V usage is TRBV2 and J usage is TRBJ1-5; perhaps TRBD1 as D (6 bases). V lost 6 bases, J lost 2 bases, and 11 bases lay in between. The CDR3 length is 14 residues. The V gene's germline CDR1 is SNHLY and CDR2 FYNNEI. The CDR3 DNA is TGTGCCAGCAGGGTGGACAGTCGCAATCAGCCCCAGCATTTT. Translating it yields CASRVDSRNQPQHF.

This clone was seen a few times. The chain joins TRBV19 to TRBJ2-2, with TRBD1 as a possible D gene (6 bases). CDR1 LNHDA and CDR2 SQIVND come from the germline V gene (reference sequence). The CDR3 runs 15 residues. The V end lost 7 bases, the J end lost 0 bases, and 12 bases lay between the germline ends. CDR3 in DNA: TGTGCCAGTAAGCGGACAGCTTCGAACACCGGGGAGCTGTTTTTT. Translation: CASKRTASNTGELFF.

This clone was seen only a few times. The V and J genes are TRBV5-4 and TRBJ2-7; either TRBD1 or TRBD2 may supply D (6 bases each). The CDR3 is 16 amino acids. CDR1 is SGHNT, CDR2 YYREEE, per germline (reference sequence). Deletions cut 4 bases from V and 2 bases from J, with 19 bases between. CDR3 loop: CASSGGQRSTTYEQYF. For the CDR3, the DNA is TGTGCCAGCAGCGGGGGGCAACGAAGTACCACCTACGAGCAGTACTTC.

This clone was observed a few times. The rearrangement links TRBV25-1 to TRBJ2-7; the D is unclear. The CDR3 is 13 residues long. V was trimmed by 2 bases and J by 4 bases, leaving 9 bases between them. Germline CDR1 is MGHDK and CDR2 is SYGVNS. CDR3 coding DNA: TGTGCCAGCAGTGAAACAGCCCTTTACGAGCAGTACTTC. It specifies CASSETALYEQYF.

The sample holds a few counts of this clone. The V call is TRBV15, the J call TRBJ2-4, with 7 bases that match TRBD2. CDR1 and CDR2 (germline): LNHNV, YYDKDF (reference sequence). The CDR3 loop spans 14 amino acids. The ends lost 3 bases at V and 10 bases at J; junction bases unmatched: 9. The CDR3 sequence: CATSRGAGSRIQYF. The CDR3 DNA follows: TGTGCCACCAGCAGGGGAGCGGGGTCGCGGATTCAGTACTTC.

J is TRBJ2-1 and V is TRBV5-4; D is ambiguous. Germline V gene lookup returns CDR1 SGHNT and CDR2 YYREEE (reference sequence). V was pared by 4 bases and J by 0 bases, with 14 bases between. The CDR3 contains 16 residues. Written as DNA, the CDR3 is TGTGCCAGCAGCCTCTCGAGGCAGAGCTCCTACAATGAGCAGTTCTTC. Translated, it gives CASSLSRQSSYNEQFF.

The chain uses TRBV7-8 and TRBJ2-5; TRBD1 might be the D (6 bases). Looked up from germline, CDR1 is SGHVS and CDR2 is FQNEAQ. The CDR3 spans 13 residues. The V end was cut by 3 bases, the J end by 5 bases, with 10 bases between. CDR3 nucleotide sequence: TGTGCCAGCAGCTTTGGACAGTTGGAGACCCAGTACTTC. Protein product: CASSFGQLETQYF.

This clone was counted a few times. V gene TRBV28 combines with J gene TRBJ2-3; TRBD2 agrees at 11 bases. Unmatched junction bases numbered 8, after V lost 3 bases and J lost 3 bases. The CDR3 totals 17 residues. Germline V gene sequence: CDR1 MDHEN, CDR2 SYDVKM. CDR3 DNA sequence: TGTGCCAGCAGTTTCATTAGCGGGGGGGCGAGAACAGATACGCAGTATTTT. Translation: CASSFISGGARTDTQYF.

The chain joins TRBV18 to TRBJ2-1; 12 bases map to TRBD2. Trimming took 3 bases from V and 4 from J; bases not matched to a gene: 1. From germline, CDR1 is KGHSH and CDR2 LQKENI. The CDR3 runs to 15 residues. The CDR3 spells CASSPTSGSYNEQFF. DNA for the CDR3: TGTGCCAGCTCACCGACTAGCGGGAGTTACAATGAGCAGTTCTTC. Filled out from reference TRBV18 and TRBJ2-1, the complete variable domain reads NAGVMQNPRHLVRRRGQEARLRCSPMKGHSHVYWYRQLPEEGLKFMVYLQKENIIDESGMPKERFSAEFPKEGPSILRIQQVVRGDSAAYFCASSPTSGSYNEQFFGPGTRLTVL.